Listed below are T cell receptor beta chains from one sample, sequenced in a study of blood T cell repertoires in COVID-19. Profiling relied on immunoSEQ multiplex PCR, and the TCRdb table lists in-frame clones only, not all of them. Of over 140,000 clones listed, over 60% were seen once; the top ten hold approximately 4.5%. Sequencing was performed on peripheral blood. Receptors originate from a woman older than 75 with active or convalescent COVID-19. CDR3s include the opening cysteine and the closing phenylalanine or tryptophan. The D gene is left open where the match is weak. Clone size appears in some rows only: once, few, many, or a class for an expanded clone.

D gene: -
clone size: few
V gene: TRBV7-2
J gene: TRBJ1-2
CDR3 protein: CASSSMLSAPGGYTF
CDR3 DNA: TGTGCCAGCAGCTCAATGTTATCCGCCCCGGGGGGCTACACCTTC

D gene: -
clone size: -
V gene: TRBV27
J gene: TRBJ1-1
CDR3 protein: CASSLSTPQNTEAFF
CDR3 DNA: TGTGCCAGCAGTTTATCCACACCTCAGAACACTGAAGCTTTCTTT

D gene: TRBD1
clone size: few
V gene: TRBV7-3
J gene: TRBJ2-7
CDR3 protein: CASSSYNRDRAYEQYF
CDR3 DNA: TGTGCCAGCAGCTCATATAACCGGGACAGAGCCTACGAGCAGTACTTC

D gene: TRBD2
clone size: -
V gene: TRBV27
J gene: TRBJ2-1
CDR3 protein: CASSSTSGDRRVQFF
CDR3 DNA: TGTGCCAGCAGCTCAACTAGCGGGGATCGTCGGGTGCAGTTCTTC

D gene: -
clone size: -
V gene: TRBV5-5
J gene: TRBJ2-7
CDR3 protein: CASSRGFDYEQYF
CDR3 DNA: TGTGCCAGCAGCCGAGGGTTCGACTACGAGCAGTACTTC

D gene: -
clone size: -
V gene: TRBV6-5
J gene: TRBJ1-1
CDR3 protein: CASSYTGTGRTEAFF
CDR3 DNA: TGTGCCAGCAGTTACACCGGGACTGGGCGGACTGAAGCTTTCTTT

D gene: TRBD1
clone size: -
V gene: TRBV2
J gene: TRBJ1-2
CDR3 protein: CASKVVSGTGGRGYTF
CDR3 DNA: TGTGCCAGCAAAGTCGTATCCGGGACAGGGGGCCGCGGCTACACCTTC

D gene: -
clone size: -
V gene: TRBV18
J gene: TRBJ2-1
CDR3 protein: CASSPLADEQFF
CDR3 DNA: TGTGCCAGCTCACCACTAGCCGATGAGCAGTTCTTC

D gene: TRBD2
clone size: few
V gene: TRBV5-5
J gene: TRBJ2-3
CDR3 protein: CASSPRLAGGLGDTQYF
CDR3 DNA: TGTGCCAGCAGCCCGAGACTAGCGGGGGGGCTGGGAGATACGCAGTATTTT

D gene: -
clone size: -
V gene: TRBV5-4
J gene: TRBJ1-1
CDR3 protein: CASSLSLNTEAFF
CDR3 DNA: TGTGCCAGCAGCTTGTCGTTGAACACTGAAGCTTTCTTT

D gene: -
clone size: -
V gene: TRBV25-1
J gene: TRBJ2-5
CDR3 protein: CASSPGQTTGETQYF
CDR3 DNA: TGTGCCAGCAGTCCAGGACAGACGACGGGAGAGACCCAGTACTTC

D gene: TRBD1
clone size: -
V gene: TRBV16
J gene: TRBJ1-2
CDR3 protein: CASSPSDRGRGGYTF
CDR3 DNA: TGTGCCAGCAGCCCGTCGGACAGGGGGCGCGGAGGCTACACCTTC

D gene: -
clone size: -
V gene: TRBV7-8
J gene: TRBJ2-2
CDR3 protein: CASSLRVRVTGELFF
CDR3 DNA: TGTGCCAGCAGCTTGAGGGTTAGGGTCACCGGGGAGCTGTTTTTT

D gene: -
clone size: -
V gene: TRBV6-2/TRBV6-3
J gene: TRBJ1-6
CDR3 protein: CASSVGERYNSPLHF
CDR3 DNA: TGTGCCAGCAGCGTAGGAGAACGGTATAATTCACCCCTCCACTTT

D gene: -
clone size: -
V gene: TRBV4-2
J gene: TRBJ1-1
CDR3 protein: CASSQDQGRAFF
CDR3 DNA: TGTGCCAGCAGCCAAGATCAGGGTAGAGCTTTCTTT

D gene: TRBD1
clone size: -
V gene: TRBV28
J gene: TRBJ2-5
CDR3 protein: CASRKQGYQETQYF
CDR3 DNA: TGTGCCAGCAGAAAACAGGGGTACCAAGAGACCCAGTACTTC

D gene: -
clone size: -
V gene: TRBV5-4
J gene: TRBJ1-1
CDR3 protein: CASSGTGFTEAFF
CDR3 DNA: TGTGCCAGCAGCGGCACGGGGTTCACTGAAGCTTTCTTT

D gene: -
clone size: few
V gene: TRBV30
J gene: TRBJ2-5
CDR3 protein: CALTGEETQYF
CDR3 DNA: TGTGCCTTGACCGGGGAAGAGACCCAGTACTTC

D gene: TRBD2
clone size: few
V gene: TRBV7-2
J gene: TRBJ2-7
CDR3 protein: CASSLAASGAISEQYF
CDR3 DNA: TGTGCCAGCAGCTTAGCCGCTAGCGGGGCGATTTCCGAGCAGTACTTC

D gene: -
clone size: -
V gene: TRBV21-1
J gene: TRBJ2-7
CDR3 protein: CASSKFRDRGFCEQYF
CDR3 DNA: TGTGCCAGCAGCAAATTCCGGGACAGGGGTTTTTGCGAGCAGTACTTC

D gene: -
clone size: -
V gene: TRBV7-8
J gene: TRBJ1-6
CDR3 protein: CASSKQGSYNSPLHF
CDR3 DNA: TGTGCCAGCAGCAAACAGGGCTCCTATAATTCACCCCTCCACTTT

D gene: TRBD1
clone size: -
V gene: TRBV4-3
J gene: TRBJ2-7
CDR3 protein: CASSQAPWGTGGSYEQYF
CDR3 DNA: TGCGCCAGCAGCCAAGCCCCTTGGGGGACAGGGGGATCCTACGAGCAGTACTTC

D gene: -
clone size: -
V gene: TRBV4-2
J gene: TRBJ2-7
CDR3 protein: CASSEELVAHEQYF
CDR3 DNA: TGTGCCAGCAGCGAAGAGCTGGTAGCCCACGAGCAGTACTTC

D gene: TRBD1
clone size: -
V gene: TRBV4-1
J gene: TRBJ1-3
CDR3 protein: CASSQQGQGSGNTIYF
CDR3 DNA: TGCGCCAGCAGCCAACAGGGACAGGGGTCCGGAAACACCATATATTTT

D gene: -
clone size: -
V gene: TRBV27
J gene: TRBJ1-1
CDR3 protein: CASSFRRGVSMNTEAFF
CDR3 DNA: TGTGCCAGCAGTTTTCGACGGGGGGTGTCGATGAACACTGAAGCTTTCTTT

D gene: TRBD1
clone size: -
V gene: TRBV14
J gene: TRBJ2-2
CDR3 protein: CASSETGVSNTGELFF
CDR3 DNA: TGTGCCAGCAGCGAGACAGGGGTGTCGAACACCGGGGAGCTGTTTTTT

D gene: TRBD1
clone size: -
V gene: TRBV7-8
J gene: TRBJ2-7
CDR3 protein: CASSPQTGRSYEQYF
CDR3 DNA: TGTGCCAGCAGCCCACAGACAGGGCGGTCCTACGAGCAGTACTTC

D gene: -
clone size: -
V gene: TRBV7-7
J gene: TRBJ1-4
CDR3 protein: CASSLRGGEKLFF
CDR3 DNA: TGTGCTAGCAGCTTAAGAGGAGGTGAAAAACTGTTTTTT

D gene: TRBD1
clone size: many
V gene: TRBV19
J gene: TRBJ2-7
CDR3 protein: CATQKTGGIYEQYF
CDR3 DNA: TGTGCCACCCAAAAGACAGGGGGCATCTACGAGCAGTACTTC

D gene: -
clone size: -
V gene: TRBV3-1/TRBV3-2
J gene: TRBJ2-5
CDR3 protein: CASSTRTELWTQYF
CDR3 DNA: TGTGCCAGCAGCACCCGGACAGAATTGTGGACCCAGTACTTC

D gene: TRBD2
clone size: -
V gene: TRBV5-4
J gene: TRBJ2-5
CDR3 protein: CASSTSGVAGETQYF
CDR3 DNA: TGTGCCAGCAGCACAAGCGGGGTGGCTGGAGAGACCCAGTACTTC

D gene: TRBD1
clone size: once
V gene: TRBV7-9
J gene: TRBJ1-3
CDR3 protein: CASSFGQGARRSGNTIYF
CDR3 DNA: TGTGCCAGCAGCTTCGGACAGGGGGCGCGAAGGTCTGGAAACACCATATATTTT

D gene: -
clone size: few
V gene: TRBV11-2
J gene: TRBJ2-3
CDR3 protein: CASSISRGADTQYF
CDR3 DNA: TGTGCCAGCAGCATAAGCAGGGGTGCAGATACGCAGTATTTT

D gene: TRBD1
clone size: -
V gene: TRBV18
J gene: TRBJ2-5
CDR3 protein: CASSPPDRDRETQYF
CDR3 DNA: TGTGCCAGCTCACCACCGGACAGGGACCGGGAGACCCAGTACTTC

D gene: -
clone size: -
V gene: TRBV6-2/TRBV6-3
J gene: TRBJ2-5
CDR3 protein: CASSYRTSTGTQYF
CDR3 DNA: TGTGCCAGCAGTTACCGAACCTCCACGGGGACCCAGTACTTC

D gene: -
clone size: -
V gene: TRBV5-5
J gene: TRBJ1-3
CDR3 protein: CASSPDSYSGNTIYF
CDR3 DNA: TGTGCCAGCAGCCCAGACTCCTACTCTGGAAACACCATATATTTT

D gene: -
clone size: -
V gene: TRBV7-2
J gene: TRBJ1-6
CDR3 protein: CASSFGGSPLHF
CDR3 DNA: TGTGCCAGCAGCTTCGGTGGTTCACCCCTCCACTTT

D gene: TRBD1
clone size: -
V gene: TRBV5-6
J gene: TRBJ1-5
CDR3 protein: CASSAGQGRAQPQHF
CDR3 DNA: TGTGCCAGCAGCGCCGGACAGGGGCGAGCGCAGCCCCAGCATTTT

D gene: -
clone size: few
V gene: TRBV4-3
J gene: TRBJ1-1
CDR3 protein: CASSQVRAGRRADTEAFF
CDR3 DNA: TGCGCCAGCAGCCAAGTACGTGCGGGTCGGAGGGCGGATACTGAAGCTTTCTTT

D gene: TRBD1
clone size: -
V gene: TRBV5-6
J gene: TRBJ2-6
CDR3 protein: CASSPQTQGALPVLTF
CDR3 DNA: TGTGCCAGCAGCCCCCAAACCCAGGGGGCGCTTCCCGTCCTGACTTTC

D gene: -
clone size: once
V gene: TRBV6-2/TRBV6-3
J gene: TRBJ2-3
CDR3 protein: CASSYSISQGADTQYF
CDR3 DNA: TGTGCCAGCAGTTACTCGATTTCTCAGGGCGCAGATACGCAGTATTTT

D gene: TRBD2
clone size: -
V gene: TRBV19
J gene: TRBJ2-1
CDR3 protein: CASSIVPGLASTRNEQFF
CDR3 DNA: TGTGCCAGTAGTATAGTCCCGGGACTAGCCTCTACTCGGAATGAGCAGTTCTTC

D gene: -
clone size: once
V gene: TRBV5-1
J gene: TRBJ1-2
CDR3 protein: CASSPDWGRTYGYTF
CDR3 DNA: TGCGCCAGCAGCCCAGACTGGGGGAGGACCTATGGCTACACCTTC

D gene: -
clone size: -
V gene: TRBV30
J gene: TRBJ2-3
CDR3 protein: CASHEDTDTQYF
CDR3 DNA: TGTGCCTCGCACGAGGACACAGATACGCAGTATTTT

D gene: -
clone size: -
V gene: TRBV28
J gene: TRBJ1-5
CDR3 protein: CASSLEVLEDPQHF
CDR3 DNA: TGTGCCAGCAGTTTAGAAGTCCTGGAGGATCCCCAGCATTTT

D gene: TRBD1
clone size: once
V gene: TRBV28
J gene: TRBJ2-7
CDR3 protein: CASNVQGAREQYF
CDR3 DNA: TGTGCCAGCAACGTCCAGGGGGCTCGTGAGCAGTACTTC

D gene: -
clone size: few
V gene: TRBV5-6
J gene: TRBJ1-2
CDR3 protein: CASSLDQAYGYTF
CDR3 DNA: TGTGCCAGCAGCTTGGATCAGGCTTATGGCTACACCTTC

D gene: -
clone size: -
V gene: TRBV19
J gene: TRBJ1-6
CDR3 protein: CASSPYGGTLSPLHF
CDR3 DNA: TGTGCCAGTAGTCCTTACGGGGGGACATTGTCACCCCTCCACTTT

D gene: TRBD1
clone size: -
V gene: TRBV3-1/TRBV3-2
J gene: TRBJ2-5
CDR3 protein: CASSQVQGAGETQYF
CDR3 DNA: TGTGCCAGCAGCCAAGTTCAGGGGGCCGGAGAGACCCAGTACTTC

D gene: TRBD1
clone size: -
V gene: TRBV28
J gene: TRBJ2-3
CDR3 protein: CASSLFQGATADTQYF
CDR3 DNA: TGTGCCAGCAGTTTATTTCAGGGGGCGACAGCAGATACGCAGTATTTT

D gene: -
clone size: -
V gene: TRBV4-3
J gene: TRBJ1-2
CDR3 protein: CASSRESVGVNGYTF
CDR3 DNA: TGCGCCAGCAGCCGAGAGAGTGTAGGGGTAAATGGCTACACCTTC

D gene: TRBD2
clone size: -
V gene: TRBV5-1
J gene: TRBJ2-4
CDR3 protein: CASSLERGVPGRLDIQYF
CDR3 DNA: TGCGCCAGCAGCTTAGAGCGGGGGGTACCGGGTCGGCTAGACATTCAGTACTTC

D gene: -
clone size: -
V gene: TRBV7-2
J gene: TRBJ2-3
CDR3 protein: CASSSPGSPPDTQYF
CDR3 DNA: TGTGCCAGCAGCTCCCCCGGGTCCCCCCCAGATACGCAGTATTTT

D gene: -
clone size: once
V gene: TRBV30
J gene: TRBJ1-2
CDR3 protein: CAGYSQDANYGYTF
CDR3 DNA: TGTGCCGGATATTCACAGGACGCTAACTATGGCTACACCTTC

D gene: TRBD2
clone size: -
V gene: TRBV5-1
J gene: TRBJ2-3
CDR3 protein: CASSIAGGPPDTQYF
CDR3 DNA: TGCGCCAGCAGCATAGCGGGGGGCCCCCCCGATACGCAGTATTTT